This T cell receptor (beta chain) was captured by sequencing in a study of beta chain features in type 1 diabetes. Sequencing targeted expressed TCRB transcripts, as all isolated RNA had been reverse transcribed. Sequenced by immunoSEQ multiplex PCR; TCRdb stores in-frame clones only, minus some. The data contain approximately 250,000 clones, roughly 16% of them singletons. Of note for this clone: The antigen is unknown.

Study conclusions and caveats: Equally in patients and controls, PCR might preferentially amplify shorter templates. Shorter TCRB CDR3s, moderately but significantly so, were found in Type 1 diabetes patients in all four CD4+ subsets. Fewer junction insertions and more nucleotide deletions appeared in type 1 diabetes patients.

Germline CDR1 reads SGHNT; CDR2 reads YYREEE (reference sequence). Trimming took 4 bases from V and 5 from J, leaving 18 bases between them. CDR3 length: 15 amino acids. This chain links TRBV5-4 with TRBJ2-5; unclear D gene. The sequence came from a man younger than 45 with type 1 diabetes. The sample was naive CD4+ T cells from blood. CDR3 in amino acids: CASSNPPEGGETQYF. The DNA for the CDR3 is TGTGCCAGCAGCAACCCGCCCGAAGGTGGGGAGACCCAGTACTTC.